This T cell receptor beta chain derives from a study of molecular identifiers for immune sequencing clone quantification. Study summary: Naive CD8 cell RNA, from roughly 20,000 or 100,000 cells, was split five ways in replicates, with four sequenced. Broader study findings: Should identical TCR molecules share a barcode, the sizes of highly expanded clones could be underestimated. Clones carrying above 20 RNA copies accounted for over 98% of effector molecules, under 1% in naive cells.

Using its own MiXCR run on the PCR reads, TCRdb lists one record per CDR3 protein. The repertoire has some 41,000 distinct CDR3 sequences, about 18% of them found once; the top ten carry roughly 7.1%. Sorting recovered naive CD8 T cells on a CD8+CD4-CCR7+CD45RA+ profile. This clonotype was detected a few times. What it binds is not known. This TCR came from a human donor in good health. Some libraries in this study had Jurkat cell RNA spiked in. The sample was naive CD8+ T cells from blood, with Jurkat cell RNA spiked in. Subset specified: FACS-sorted CD8+CD4-CCR7+CD45RA+ naive T cells.

This CDR3 reads CASSPAGTPESNQPQHF. In nucleotides, the CDR3 is TGTGCCAGCAGCCCCGCCGGGACTCCTGAAAGCAATCAGCCCCAGCATTTT. This chain joins TRBV3-2 and TRBJ1-5. TRBV3-2 is a pseudogene locus. This CDR3 region has 17 residues.